The present T cell receptor (beta chain) was sequenced within a study of shared clonotypes between healthy human individuals (TCRdb year 2020). In the study overall: A couple of women and a few men aged 18 to 49 years were included in the cohort. To estimate repertoire size and how much clonotype sharing occurs between individuals, the study deeply sequenced the blood TCR repertoires of several healthy adults. Per donor, leukapheresis produced somewhere between about 0.85 and 9.5 billion PBMCs. Libraries were prepared and TCR repertoires were sequenced by different laboratories using diverse techniques, in order to increase sequencing depth and limit assay-specific biases. Per donor, three plates each were used for CD4 naive and CD4 memory, two for CD8 naive, and one for CD8 memory.

Using the deep immunoSEQ assay, multiplex PCR amplified TCR CDR3 regions from genomic DNA. For each cell subset, the extracted genomic DNA was distributed evenly across all wells of several immunoSEQ 96-well plates, and each plate served as one replicate. For sorted subsets, around 200 ng genomic DNA, equal to 30,000 to 35,000 T cell genomes, was loaded into each replicate PCR. Purified libraries were quantified with a Qubit 3.0 fluorometer, sized on a Bioanalyzer 2100, and re-quantified with the KAPA Library Quantification kit. A separate single-read 150-cycle Illumina NextSeq 550 flow cell was used to sequence each immunoSEQ 96-well plate. The published analysis was carried out like this. The immunoSEQ output contained only junctional sequences without quality scores, so filtering could not match that applied to full-length reads. Sequences were annotated with PyIR, a Python wrapper for IgBLAST v1.9, using IMGT germline references to assign V/J genes and CDR3. Reads with weak V/J assignments (E-value above 1e-6), missing CDR3, stop codons, out-of-frame junctions, or ambiguous translated residues were removed. V3J clonotypes were defined by identical inferred V gene, J gene, and CDR3 amino acid sequence. Percentage overlap between repertoires was calculated by dividing the number of shared unique clonotypes by the size of the smaller repertoire. Repertoire richness was assessed with RTK rarefaction, the Chao1 estimator, and Recon v2.1 estimates of unobserved clonotypes. Generation probabilities for all TCRbeta clonotypes obtained by the gDNA method from four donors were computed using OLGA. Held by TCRdb, this immuneACCESS table contains in-frame sequences only and omits some clones. Under half of the omission traces to an unresolved V gene where checked; the cause of the rest is unknown. V and J calls plus clone size are reproduced from that table; the DNA served to infer D and trimming. Across this sample there are hundreds of thousands of clones, with roughly 98% seen only once. The ten largest make up 0.25% to 0.35% of the sample.

For the CD8 naive samples, CD45RO-negative cells were positively selected for CCR7, yielding a CD45RA+CCR7+ population from which TemRA cells were excluded. The donors were healthy, HIV-negative adults who had no recently reported acute infections or vaccinations. Every donor was a Caucasian adult residing in Nashville, Tennessee, USA. Blood was obtained by leukapheresis, after which PBMCs were separated by Ficoll-Histopaque density gradient centrifugation and cryopreserved in liquid nitrogen vapor phase. Analytical flow cytometry was used to check the purity and quantity of each magnetically sorted T cell population. Each sorted fraction had its genomic DNA isolated and then quantified by UV absorbance on a Nanodrop 2000c. This clone was observed a single time. Its antigen specificity is not known. Base quality data are lacking; no much larger clone is found one base away. This sample also contains other DNA sequences that code for the same CDR3.

Study-wide findings and limitations: When several donors were compared, the shared fraction of clonotypes was around 4.6% for naive CD4, over 3% for naive CD8, about 2.5% for memory CD4, and 0.35% to 0.5% for memory CD8. The small number of donors limited the genetic and exposure-history diversity represented. Sampling was restricted to blood, and TCR repertoires in tissue are likely to differ from TCR repertoires in blood. Compared with non-shared clonotypes, clonotypes shared by all four sorted-subset donors had higher generation probabilities. Pairwise subsampling indicated that sequencing depth was expected to affect the degree of clonotype sharing among donors. Larger estimated clonotype richness was generally found for naive subsets than for memory subsets. Incomplete sequencing was indicated by rarefaction of sorted-subset datasets, despite the large sequencing depth.

The CDR3 contains 14 residues, cysteine and phenylalanine counted. Just CDR3 DNA is preserved here, 42 bases in frame from base 1. Trimming takes 4 bases from V and 1 base from J, and the germline ends sit 7 bases apart. The germline V gene supplies CDR1 SNHLY and CDR2 FYNNEI. Recombination linked TRBV2 to TRBJ2-2; TRBD1 is a possible D gene, resting on 6 matching bases. The sequence came from a man aged 30 to 45 in good health. Source material: naive CD8+ T cells sorted from blood. The cell subset or site label, read with the paper, signifies: CD45RA+CCR7+. Here is the DNA: TGTGCCAGCAGTGTAGGGGGGAACACCGGGGAGCTGTTTTTT. This codes for CASSVGGNTGELFF.